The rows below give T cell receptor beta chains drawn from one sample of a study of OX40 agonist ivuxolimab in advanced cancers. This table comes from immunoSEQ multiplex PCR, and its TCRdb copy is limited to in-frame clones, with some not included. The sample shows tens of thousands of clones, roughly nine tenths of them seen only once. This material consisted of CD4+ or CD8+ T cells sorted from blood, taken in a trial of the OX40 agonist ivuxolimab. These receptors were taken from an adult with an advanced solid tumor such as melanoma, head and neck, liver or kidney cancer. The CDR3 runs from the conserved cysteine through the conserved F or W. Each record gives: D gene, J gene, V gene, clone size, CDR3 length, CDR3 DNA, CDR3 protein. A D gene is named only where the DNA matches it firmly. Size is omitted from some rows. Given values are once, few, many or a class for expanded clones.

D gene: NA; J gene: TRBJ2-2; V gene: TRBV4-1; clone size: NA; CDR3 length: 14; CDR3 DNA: TGCGCCAGCAGCCAAGCCCCAGACACCGGGGAGCTGTTTTTT; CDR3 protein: CASSQAPDTGELFF
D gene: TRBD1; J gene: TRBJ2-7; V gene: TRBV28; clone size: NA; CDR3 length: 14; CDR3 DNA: TGTGCCAGCAGTTCCGGGACAGGGATTGGGTATGGGTACTTC; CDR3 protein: CASSSGTGIGYGYF
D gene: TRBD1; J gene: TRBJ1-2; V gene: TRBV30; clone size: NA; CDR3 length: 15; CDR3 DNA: TGTGCCTGGAACCCTCGGACAGGATTAGGTTTTGGCTACACCTTC; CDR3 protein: CAWNPRTGLGFGYTF
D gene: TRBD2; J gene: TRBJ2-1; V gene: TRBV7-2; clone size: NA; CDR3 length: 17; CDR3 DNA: TGTGCCAGCAGCTTAGAGGGTAGCGGGAGCTCCTACAATGAGCAGTTCTTC; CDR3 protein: CASSLEGSGSSYNEQFF
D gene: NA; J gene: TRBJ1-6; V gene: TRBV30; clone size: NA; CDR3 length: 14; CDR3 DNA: TGTGCCGCTACTGGGACGATCTATAATTCACCCCTCCACTTT; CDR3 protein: CAATGTIYNSPLHF
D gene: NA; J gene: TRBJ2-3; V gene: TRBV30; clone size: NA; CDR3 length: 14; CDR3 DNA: TGTGCCTGGAGTGTTATGGGGGGCACAGATACGCAGTATTTT; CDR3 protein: CAWSVMGGTDTQYF
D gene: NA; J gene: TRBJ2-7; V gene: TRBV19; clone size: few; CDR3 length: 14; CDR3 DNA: TGTGCCAGTAACCAACGGGCGACGGAATACGAGCAGTACTTC; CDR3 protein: CASNQRATEYEQYF
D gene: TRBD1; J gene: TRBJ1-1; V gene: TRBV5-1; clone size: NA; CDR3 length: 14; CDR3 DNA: TGCGCCAGCAGCTCTCAGGGGGCAAGCACTGAAGCTTTCTTT; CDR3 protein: CASSSQGASTEAFF
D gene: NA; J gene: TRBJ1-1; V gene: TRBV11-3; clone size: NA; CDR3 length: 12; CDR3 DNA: TGTGCCAGCAGCCTGAGGAACACTGAAGCTTTCTTT; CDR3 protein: CASSLRNTEAFF
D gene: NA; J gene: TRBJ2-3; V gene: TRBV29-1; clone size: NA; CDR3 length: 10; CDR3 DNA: TGCAGCGTTGAGCCCGTTCCGCAGTATTTT; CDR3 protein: CSVEPVPQYF
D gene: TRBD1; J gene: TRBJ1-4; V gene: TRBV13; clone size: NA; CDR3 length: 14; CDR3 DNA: TGTGCCAGCAGCCGGGGACAGGGGAATGAAAAACTGTTTTTT; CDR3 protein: CASSRGQGNEKLFF
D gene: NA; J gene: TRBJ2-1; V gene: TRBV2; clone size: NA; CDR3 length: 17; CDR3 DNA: TGTGCCAGTGGGGGTTTTGGGGTCAGCTTCTCCTACAATGAGCAGTTCTTC; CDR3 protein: CASGGFGVSFSYNEQFF
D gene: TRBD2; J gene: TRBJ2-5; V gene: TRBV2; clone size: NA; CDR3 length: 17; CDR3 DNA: TGTGCCAGCAGTGGGGGACTAGCGGGAGGTGGTCAAGAGACCCAGTACTTC; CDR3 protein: CASSGGLAGGGQETQYF
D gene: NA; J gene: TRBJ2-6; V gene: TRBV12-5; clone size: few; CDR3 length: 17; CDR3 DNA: TGTGCTAGTGGTTTGTCTCTTACGGGCTCTGGGGCCAACGTCCTGACTTTC; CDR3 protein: CASGLSLTGSGANVLTF
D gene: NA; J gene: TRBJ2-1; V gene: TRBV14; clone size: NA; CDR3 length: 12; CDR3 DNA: TGTGCCAGCAGCCCCTACCAAGGAGGGGCGTTCTTC; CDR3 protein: CASSPYQGGAFF
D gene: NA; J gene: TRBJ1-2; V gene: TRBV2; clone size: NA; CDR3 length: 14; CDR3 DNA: TGTGCCAGCAGTGAAATAGTAAGGGGCTATGGCTACACCTTC; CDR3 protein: CASSEIVRGYGYTF
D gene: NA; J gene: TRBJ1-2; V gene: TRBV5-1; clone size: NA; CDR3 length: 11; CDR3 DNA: TGCGCCAGCAGCTTCGGGAATGGCTACACCTTC; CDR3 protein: CASSFGNGYTF
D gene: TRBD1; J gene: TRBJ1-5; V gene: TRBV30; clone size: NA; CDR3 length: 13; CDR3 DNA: TGTGCCTGGAGTCTCCAGGGGGGTCAGCCCCAGCATTTT; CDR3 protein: CAWSLQGGQPQHF
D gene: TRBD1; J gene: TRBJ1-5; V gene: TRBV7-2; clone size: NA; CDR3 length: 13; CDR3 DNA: TGTGCCAGCAGCTTAGGGGACAGGCAGCCCCAGCATTTT; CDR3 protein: CASSLGDRQPQHF
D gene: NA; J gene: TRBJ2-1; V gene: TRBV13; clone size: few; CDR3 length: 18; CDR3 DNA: TGTGCCAGCAGCAATATCGGTTTGAGGGACCCCTCTTACAATGAGCAGTTCTTC; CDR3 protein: CASSNIGLRDPSYNEQFF
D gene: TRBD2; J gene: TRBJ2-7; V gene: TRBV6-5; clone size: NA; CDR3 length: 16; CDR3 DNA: TGTGCCAGCAGTTACTCCCGTAGGGTAGCGGGACTACAGCAGTACTTC; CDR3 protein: CASSYSRRVAGLQQYF
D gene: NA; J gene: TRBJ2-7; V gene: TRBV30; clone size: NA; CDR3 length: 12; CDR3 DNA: TGTGCGAGGGGGACATATACCTACGAGCAGTACTTC; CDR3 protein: CARGTYTYEQYF
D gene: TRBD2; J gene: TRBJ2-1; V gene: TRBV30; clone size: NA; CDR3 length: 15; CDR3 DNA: TGTGCCTGGAGATTAGCGGGAGGGCCACACAATGAGCAGTTCTTC; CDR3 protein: CAWRLAGGPHNEQFF
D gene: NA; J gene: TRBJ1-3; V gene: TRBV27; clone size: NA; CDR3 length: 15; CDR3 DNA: TGTGCCAGCAGCGCGGGACGGAACTCTGGAAACACCATATATTTT; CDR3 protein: CASSAGRNSGNTIYF
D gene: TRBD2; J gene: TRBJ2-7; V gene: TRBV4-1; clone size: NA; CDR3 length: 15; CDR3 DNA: TGCGCCAGCAGCCCAGGGACTAGCGTAAACTACGAGCAGTACTTC; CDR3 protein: CASSPGTSVNYEQYF
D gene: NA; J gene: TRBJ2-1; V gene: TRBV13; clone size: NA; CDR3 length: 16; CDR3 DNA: TGTGCCAGCAGCTTGGGCGTTGTCACGAATTACAATGAGCAGTTCTTC; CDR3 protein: CASSLGVVTNYNEQFF
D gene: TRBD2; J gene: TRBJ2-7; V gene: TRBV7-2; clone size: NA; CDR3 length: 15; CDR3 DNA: TGTGCCAGCAGCCTAGCTAGCGGACTCTCCTACGGGCAGTACTTC; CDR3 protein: CASSLASGLSYGQYF
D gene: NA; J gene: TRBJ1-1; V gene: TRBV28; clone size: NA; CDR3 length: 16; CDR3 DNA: TGTGCCAGCGACTCATGGAACGGCAGAATGAACACTGAAGCTTTCTTT; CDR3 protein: CASDSWNGRMNTEAFF
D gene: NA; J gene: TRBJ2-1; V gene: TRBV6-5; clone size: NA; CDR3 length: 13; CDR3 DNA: TGTGCCAGCAGCCGAGACAGGACCGATGAGCAGTTCTTC; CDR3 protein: CASSRDRTDEQFF
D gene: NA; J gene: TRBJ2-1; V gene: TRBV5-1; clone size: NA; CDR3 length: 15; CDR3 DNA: TGCGCCAGCAGGTCCCTAGCGAGTACCGACAATGAGCAGTTCTTC; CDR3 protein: CASRSLASTDNEQFF
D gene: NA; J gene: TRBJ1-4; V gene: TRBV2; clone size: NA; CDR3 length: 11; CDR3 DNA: TGTGCCAGCAAAGGGGCTTCCGCACTGTTTTTT; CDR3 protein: CASKGASALFF
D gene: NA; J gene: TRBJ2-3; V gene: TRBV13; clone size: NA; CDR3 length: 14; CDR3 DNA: TGTGCCAGCAGCCGGGTCCCTAGCACAGATACGCAGTATTTT; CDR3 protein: CASSRVPSTDTQYF
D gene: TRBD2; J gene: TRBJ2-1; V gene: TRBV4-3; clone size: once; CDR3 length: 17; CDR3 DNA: TGCGCCAGCAGCCAAGAAGGGACTAGCGGGGTCTACAATGAGCAGTTCTTC; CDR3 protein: CASSQEGTSGVYNEQFF
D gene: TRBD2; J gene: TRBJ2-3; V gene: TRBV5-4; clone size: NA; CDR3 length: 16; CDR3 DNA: TGTGCCAGCAGCCAGGGACTAGCGGGAGGTGAGGATACGCAGTATTTT; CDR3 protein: CASSQGLAGGEDTQYF
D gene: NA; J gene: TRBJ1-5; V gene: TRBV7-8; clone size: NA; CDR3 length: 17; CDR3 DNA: TGTGCCAGCAGCCAAAAGACGGGAAGTCTTAGCAATCAGCCCCAGCATTTT; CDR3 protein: CASSQKTGSLSNQPQHF
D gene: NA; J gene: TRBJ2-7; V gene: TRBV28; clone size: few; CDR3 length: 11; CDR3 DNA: TGTGCCAGCAGTTTAAGGTACGAGCAGTACTTC; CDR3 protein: CASSLRYEQYF
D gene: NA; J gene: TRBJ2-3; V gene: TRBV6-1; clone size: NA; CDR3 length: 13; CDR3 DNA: TGTGCCAGCAGTGGAATAGCCTGGGATACGCAGTATTTT; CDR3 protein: CASSGIAWDTQYF
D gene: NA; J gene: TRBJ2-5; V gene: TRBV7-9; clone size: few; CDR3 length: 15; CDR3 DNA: TGTGCCAGCAGCTTACACAGCCTCGGACAAGAGACCCAGTACTTC; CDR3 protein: CASSLHSLGQETQYF
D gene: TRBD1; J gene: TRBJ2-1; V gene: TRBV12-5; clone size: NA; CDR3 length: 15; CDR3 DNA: TGTGCTAGTGGTTTCAGAAAGGACAGGGTCAATGAGCAGTTCTTC; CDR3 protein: CASGFRKDRVNEQFF
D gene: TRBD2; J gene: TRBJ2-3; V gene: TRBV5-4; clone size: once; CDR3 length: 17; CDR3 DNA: TGTGCCAGCAGCCTCAATATGAGACTAGCGGTCACAGATACGCAGTATTTT; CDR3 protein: CASSLNMRLAVTDTQYF
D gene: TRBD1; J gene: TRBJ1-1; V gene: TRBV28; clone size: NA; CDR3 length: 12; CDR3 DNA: TGTGCCAGCAGAGGACAGGGCGCTGAAGCTTTCTTT; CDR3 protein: CASRGQGAEAFF
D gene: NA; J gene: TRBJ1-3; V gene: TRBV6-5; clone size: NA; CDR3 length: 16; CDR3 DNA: TGTGCCAGCAGTTACGGGGGGACATTCTCTGGAAACACCATATATTTT; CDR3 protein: CASSYGGTFSGNTIYF
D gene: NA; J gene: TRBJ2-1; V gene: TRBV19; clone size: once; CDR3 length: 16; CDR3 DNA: TGTGCCAGTAGTATTGGGGCGGGAATCTTCTACAATGAGCAGTTCTTC; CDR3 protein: CASSIGAGIFYNEQFF
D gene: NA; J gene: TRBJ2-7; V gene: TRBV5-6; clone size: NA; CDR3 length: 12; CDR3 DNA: TGTGCCAGCAGCTCCCAATCCTCCGAGCAGTACTTC; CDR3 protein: CASSSQSSEQYF
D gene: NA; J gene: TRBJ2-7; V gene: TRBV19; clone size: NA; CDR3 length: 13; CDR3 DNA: TGTGCCAGTAGCTCCGGGACCTCCTACGAGCAGTACTTC; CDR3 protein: CASSSGTSYEQYF
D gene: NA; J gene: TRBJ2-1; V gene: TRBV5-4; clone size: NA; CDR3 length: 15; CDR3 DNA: TGTGCCAGCAGCCTGGACGGACCTACCTACAATGAGCAGTTCTTC; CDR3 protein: CASSLDGPTYNEQFF
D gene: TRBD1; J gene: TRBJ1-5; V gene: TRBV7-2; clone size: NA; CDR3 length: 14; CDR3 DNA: TGTGCCAGCAGCTCGGGACAGGGGTATCAGCCCCAGCATTTT; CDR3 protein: CASSSGQGYQPQHF
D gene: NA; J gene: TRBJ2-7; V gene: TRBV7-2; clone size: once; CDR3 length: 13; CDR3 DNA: TGTGCCAGCAGCTTAGCGGGAGGTTACGAGCAGTACTTC; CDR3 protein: CASSLAGGYEQYF
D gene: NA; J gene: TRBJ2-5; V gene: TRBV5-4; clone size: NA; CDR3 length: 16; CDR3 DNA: TGTGCCAGCAGTGGTCACCGGGGGTCAGGAGGGGAGACCCAGTACTTC; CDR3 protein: CASSGHRGSGGETQYF
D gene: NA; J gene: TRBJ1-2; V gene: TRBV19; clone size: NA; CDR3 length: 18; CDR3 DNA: TGTGCCAGTAGAAAGGGTCGGGGCAGTCTGAGTACGAGGGATGGCTACACCTTC; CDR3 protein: CASRKGRGSLSTRDGYTF
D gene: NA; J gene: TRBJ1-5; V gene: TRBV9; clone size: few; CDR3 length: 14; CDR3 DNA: TGTGCCAGCAGCGTAGAGCCGGGTATGAAGCCCCAGCATTTT; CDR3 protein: CASSVEPGMKPQHF